This T cell receptor beta chain was found in a study of sequential checkpoint blockade in melanoma. Study summary: Patients were randomized 1:1 to nivolumab-then-ipilimumab or ipilimumab-then-nivolumab first-line. After both sequences, patients received maintenance nivolumab.

Using immunoSEQ multiplex PCR, the repertoire was profiled, and TCRdb retains in-frame clones only, with some absent. The repertoire includes 25,000 to 35,000 clones, 75% to 80% of them detected once, and about a fifth sits in the top ten. The V end lost 3 bases, the J end lost 6 bases, and 19 bases lay between the germline ends. Germline CDR1 and CDR2: SGHDT and YYEEEE. The CDR3 consists of 17 residues. This clone was seen more than once but under ten times. Treatment here: randomized to nivolumab then ipilimumab (arm A) or the reverse (arm B). Live CD3+CD8+ CD19− CD56− cells were sorted from PBMCs. This sequence joins TRBV5-6 and TRBJ1-6, with D maybe TRBD1 (6 bases). The material sequenced was CD8+ T cells sorted from blood (inferred from file names), taken from a patient given nivolumab and ipilimumab in sequence. The receptor was isolated from a human donor with melanoma. The CDR3 region has the DNA TGTGCCAGCAGCTCATACCGACAGGAGTCGGGTAATTCACCCCTCCACTTT. This sequence encodes CASSSYRQESGNSPLHF.